The 22 T cell receptor beta chains given below trace back to one sample, sequenced in a study of blood T cell repertoires in COVID-19. Sequenced by immunoSEQ multiplex PCR; TCRdb stores in-frame clones only, minus some. The table has tens of thousands of clones, 85% seen once. Sequencing was performed on peripheral blood. Receptor source: an elderly man with acute or convalescent COVID-19.

In its sample, this clone was seen once. The chain joins TRBV6-6 to TRBJ2-3; 11 bases line up with TRBD2. In germline, CDR1 is MNHNY, CDR2 SVGAGI (reference sequence). The CDR3 is 16 amino acids. V lost 5 bases, J lost 2 bases, and 6 bases stayed unmatched. For the CDR3, the DNA is TGTGCCAGCAGTCGAACTAGCGGGGGAACCACAGATACGCAGTATTTT. This translates into CASSRTSGGTTDTQYF.

The V and J genes are TRBV28 and TRBJ1-2; D ambiguous. V dropped 3 bases and J dropped 7 bases, with 6 bases sitting between them. The CDR3 has 11 residues. CDR1 MDHEN and CDR2 SYDVKM come from the germline V gene. The CDR3 DNA reads as TGTGCCAGCAGTTTGCAGGTTGGCTACACCTTC. This codes for CASSLQVGYTF.

V gene TRBV4-2 combines with J gene TRBJ1-2, with a possible D match to TRBD1 (6 bases). Germline CDR1 is LGHNA and CDR2 is YNFKEQ. Trimming took off 3 bases at V and 8 bases at J, with 13 bases between the two ends. The CDR3 sequence is 13 residues long. The CDR3 coding sequence is TGTGCCAGCAGCCACGATACAGGGATCGGCTACACCTTC. Translation: CASSHDTGIGYTF.

The CDR3 region has the DNA TGTGCCAGCAGCCAAGAACAGACTAGCGGGGCCTACAATGAGCAGTTCTTC. Protein sequence: CASSQEQTSGAYNEQFF. The chain links TRBV4-2 to TRBJ2-1; TRBD2 agrees at 11 bases. CDR3 size: 17 residues. Germline assignment: CDR1 LGHNA and CDR2 YNFKEQ. The ends lost 0 bases at V and 2 bases at J; junction bases unmatched: 3.

This clone was picked up one time. This CDR3 is CAWNQPTGAPTNTGELFF. The CDR3 DNA sequence: TGTGCCTGGAATCAACCGACAGGGGCACCGACGAACACCGGGGAGCTGTTTTTT. The chain recombines TRBV30 with TRBJ2-2; 8 bases map to TRBD1. The CDR3 runs to 18 residues. Germline lookup yields CDR1 GTSNPN and CDR2 SVGIG (reference sequence). V lost 4 bases, J lost 0 bases, and 13 bases stayed unmatched.

This clone has only a few counts. V usage is TRBV28 and J usage is TRBJ2-7, with D possibly TRBD2 on 6 matching bases. Trimming removed 6 bases at V and 5 bases at J, with 20 bases between. CDR1 and CDR2 from the germline V gene are MDHEN and SYDVKM. The CDR3 spans 15 residues. DNA of the CDR3: TGTGCCAGCAGGGAACTTGGCGGGGCTCGAGACGAGCAGTACTTC. Its protein is CASRELGGARDEQYF.

J is TRBJ2-3 and V is TRBV5-5; a possible D gene is TRBD2 (5 bases). Germline values: CDR1 SGHKS, CDR2 YYEKEE (reference sequence). Trimming cost V 5 bases and J 6 bases, with 10 bases left between them. This CDR3 spans 12 amino acids. The CDR3 sequence is CASSPGSDTQYF. Here the CDR3 DNA reads TGTGCCAGCAGTCCGGGGTCGGATACGCAGTATTTT.

This chain connects TRBV29-1 to TRBJ1-2; perhaps TRBD1 as D (6 bases). V lost 6 bases and J lost 3, with 17 bases in between. The CDR3 consists of 14 residues. Germline-derived CDR1 and CDR2 are SQVTM and ANQGSEA. The CDR3 spells CSVLRGGQDYGYTF. Written as DNA, the CDR3 is TGCAGCGTCCTAAGGGGGGGGCAAGACTATGGCTACACCTTC. The full variable domain, with the rest looked up from reference TRBV29-1 and TRBJ1-2, is SAVISQKPSRDICQRGTSLTIQCQVDSQVTMMFWYRQQPGQSLTLIATANQGSEATYESGFVIDKFPISRPNLTFSTLTVSNMSPEDSSIYLCSVLRGGQDYGYTFGSGTRLTVV.

This clone showed up just once. The chain combines TRBV27 with TRBJ2-2; D perhaps matches TRBD2 (5 bases). In germline, CDR1 is MNHEY, CDR2 SMNVEV (reference sequence). This CDR3 contains 11 residues. Between the trimmed V and J ends, which lost 8 bases and 7 bases, there was a span of 8 bases. CDR3 nucleotides: TGTGCCAGCGGCCGGGGCGGGGAGCTGTTTTTT. Amino acids: CASGRGGELFF.

The rearrangement uses TRBV7-9 and TRBJ1-6; weak D call: TRBD1 (5 bases). CDR1 and CDR2 from the germline V gene are SEHNR and FQNEAQ (reference sequence). The length of the CDR3 is 15 residues. V lost 0 bases to trimming and J lost 5 bases, with 8 bases between them. For the CDR3, the DNA is TGTGCCAGCAGCTTAGCTAAACAGGATAATTCACCCCTCCACTTT. It codes for CASSLAKQDNSPLHF. The entire variable domain, with the rest obtained from reference TRBV7-9 and TRBJ1-6, is as follows: DTGVSQNPRHKITKRGQNVTFRCDPISEHNRLYWYRQTLGQGPEFLTYFQNEAQLEKSRLLSDRFSAERPKGSFSTLEIQRTEQGDSAMYLCASSLAKQDNSPLHFGNGTRLTVT.

The chain links TRBV3-1 (or the pseudogene TRBV3-2) to TRBJ1-2; TRBD1 matches at 8 bases. The CDR3 has 14 residues. V dropped 4 bases and J dropped 11; count of bases not matched to a gene: 12. The germline gives CDR1 LGHDT, CDR2 YNNKEL (reference sequence). The CDR3: CASSPNTGGLRYTF. For the CDR3, the DNA is TGTGCCAGCAGCCCTAATACAGGGGGATTAAGGTACACCTTC.

This clone occurred once. V usage is TRBV5-4 and J usage is TRBJ2-1; a possible D gene is TRBD2 (6 bases). Germline CDR1 SGHNT, CDR2 YYREEE (reference sequence). V dropped 1 base and J dropped 0 bases, with 11 bases sitting between them. CDR3 length: 16 residues. The CDR3 DNA follows: TGTGCCAGCAGCTTGTCGGGGAGGAGCTCCTACAATGAGCAGTTCTTC. Protein sequence: CASSLSGRSSYNEQFF.

V usage is TRBV5-4 and J usage is TRBJ1-2, with D unresolved. Between the trimmed V and J ends, which lost 4 bases and 8 bases, there was a span of 18 bases. The germline V gene encodes CDR1 SGHNT and CDR2 YYREEE (reference sequence). The CDR3 has 14 residues. The CDR3 region has the DNA TGTGCCAGCAGCCCGCCCCGGGAAGTAGGAGGCTACACCTTC. This gives the protein CASSPPREVGGYTF. The full variable domain, with the rest looked up from reference TRBV5-4 and TRBJ1-2, is ETGVTQSPTHLIKTRGQQVTLRCSSQSGHNTVSWYQQALGQGPQFIFQYYREEENGRGNFPPRFSGLQFPNYSSELNVNALELDDSALYLCASSPPREVGGYTFGSGTRLTVV.

This chain uses TRBV5-1 with TRBJ1-2; D unresolved. The CDR3 runs 11 residues. The V end lost 0 bases, the J end lost 7 bases, and 4 bases lay between the germline ends. Germline lookup yields CDR1 SGHRS and CDR2 YFSETQ. DNA of the CDR3: TGCGCCAGCAGCTTGGGCGGTGGCTACACCTTC. Protein product: CASSLGGGYTF.

The chain has TRBV30 and TRBJ2-2; possibly TRBD2 for D (5 bases). CDR3 length equals 15 residues. Germline lookup yields CDR1 GTSNPN and CDR2 SVGIG (reference sequence). The V end was cut by 3 bases, the J end by 4 bases, with 15 bases between. The chain's CDR3 is CAWRTRGSSTGELFF. In DNA, the CDR3 is TGTGCCTGGAGGACCCGAGGGAGTAGCACCGGGGAGCTGTTTTTT.

The chain combines TRBV11-1 with TRBJ1-1; D unclear. Trimming cost V 5 bases and J 1 base, with 17 bases left between them. Germline values: CDR1 SGHAT, CDR2 FQDESV (reference sequence). The CDR3 sequence is 16 residues long. The CDR3 DNA is TGTGCCAGCAGCCCCCAGGTGGTTGGGCGGAACACTGAAGCTTTCTTT. This codes for CASSPQVVGRNTEAFF.

The gene calls are TRBV7-3 and TRBJ1-1; 7 positions match TRBD1. V gave up 3 bases and J gave up 0 bases; unmatched junction bases: 1. This CDR3 is 14 amino acids long. Germline CDR1 reads SGHTA; CDR2 reads FQGTGA. CDR3 region: CASSLGQLNTEAFF. The CDR3 coding sequence is TGTGCCAGCAGCTTGGGACAGTTGAACACTGAAGCTTTCTTT.

This clone was found once. The chain couples TRBV5-1 to TRBJ2-1; 9 nucleotides agree with TRBD2. Losses at the gene ends were 5 bases for V and 1 base for J; bases not matched to a gene: 28. The CDR3 is 23 amino acids. Germline V gene sequence: CDR1 SGHRS, CDR2 YFSETQ. The DNA for the CDR3 is TGCGCCAGCAGTCTAGCGGGAAGGGTCCTACACGATGACCGGGAAGGGTCCTACAATGAGCAGTTCTTC. Residues: CASSLAGRVLHDDREGSYNEQFF.

The chain links TRBV7-9 to TRBJ2-3, with no clear D. CDR3 length: 11 residues. Germline loops: CDR1 SEHNR, CDR2 FQNEAQ (reference sequence). V was shortened by 4 bases and J by 7 bases, with 6 bases between the two germline ends. CDR3 in DNA: TGTGCCAGCAGCTCGCTACATACGCAGTATTTT. This encodes CASSSLHTQYF.

This clone was observed a handful of times. The chain joins TRBV4-1 to TRBJ1-2; 8 positions match TRBD1. The CDR3 has 15 amino acids. The germline V gene encodes CDR1 MGHRA and CDR2 YSYEKL. J was trimmed by 2 bases and V by 1 base; bases with no gene match: 3. Here the CDR3 DNA reads TGCGCCAGCAGCCAAGCAGGGGGCATCAACTATGGCTACACCTTC. Its protein is CASSQAGGINYGYTF.

The rearrangement joins TRBV28 to TRBJ1-4; 7 nucleotides match TRBD1. The CDR3 extends over 13 amino acids. The germline V gene encodes CDR1 MDHEN and CDR2 SYDVKM. J lost 5 bases, V lost 6 bases, and 3 bases had no gene match. CDR3 region: CASRTDRNEKLFF. The CDR3, as DNA: TGTGCCAGCAGGACGGACAGGAATGAAAAACTGTTTTTT.

Comment on this clone: This specimen includes other DNA sequences encoding the same CDR3. The chain employs TRBV7-2 and TRBJ1-2, with D possibly being TRBD1 (5 bases). Germline V gene data show CDR1 as SGHTA and CDR2 as FQGNSA. This CDR3 region has 15 residues. Trimming left V 0 bases short and J 4 bases short, with 12 bases between. CDR3 sequence reads: CASSLAGQGPYGYTF. DNA of the CDR3: TGTGCCAGCAGCTTAGCAGGGCAGGGCCCCTATGGCTACACCTTC.